A single sample is the source of the 20 T cell receptor beta chains below, sequenced in a study of cytomegalovirus exposure and HLA in healthy donors. 60 Vbeta and 13 Jbeta primers were used in PCR. Generated by immunoSEQ multiplex PCR, the TCRdb table keeps only in-frame clones and is missing some. The data show roughly 180,000 clones, less than 85% seen once. Sample: PBMCs. These receptors were obtained from a male donor in good health and CMV-seronegative.

This clone was recorded once. Other DNA sequences in this specimen translate into the identical CDR3. The CDR3 loop is CASSLLGHKNTEAFF. CDR3 DNA: TGTGCCAGCAGCCTGCTGGGACACAAGAACACTGAAGCTTTCTTT. The chain is built from TRBV11-2 and TRBJ1-1, with a weak D call TRBD1 (6 bases). Trimming took off 5 bases at V and 1 base at J, with 14 bases between the two ends. The CDR3 runs 15 residues. CDR1 is SGHAT and CDR2 is FQNNGV in the germline V gene.

The chain has TRBV4-1 and TRBJ1-2; 9 bases match TRBD1. Per the germline V gene, CDR1 is MGHRA and CDR2 is YSYEKL. The CDR3 loop spans 15 amino acids. The ends lost 0 bases at V and 2 bases at J; junction bases unmatched: 1. The CDR3, as DNA: TGCGCCAGCAGCCAAGATACAGGGGGCAACTATGGCTACACCTTC. Amino acids: CASSQDTGGNYGYTF.

This clone was counted once. The genes are TRBV7-2 and TRBJ2-1, with 10 bases matching TRBD2. This CDR3 region has 17 residues. The V segment lost 4 bases and the J segment 7 bases; nucleotides outside the gene matches: 13. Germline CDR1 and CDR2: SGHTA and FQGNSA. The CDR3, as DNA: TGTGCCAGCAGCTCCCCCCCAGGAGCGGGAGGGGTAAATGAGCAGTTCTTC. Its translation is CASSSPPGAGGVNEQFF. The full variable domain, its missing parts supplied by reference TRBV7-2 and TRBJ2-1, is GAGVSQSPSNKVTEKGKDVELRCDPISGHTALYWYRQSLGQGLEFLIYFQGNSAPDKSGLPSDRFSAERTGGSVSTLTIQRTQQEDSAVYLCASSSPPGAGGVNEQFFGPGTRLTVL.

In regard to this clone: At one end, the junction sequence differs from germline, possibly due to a read error. This sequence joins TRBV7-9 and TRBJ1-1, with unresolved D. CDR1 and CDR2 from the germline V gene are SEHNR and FQNEAQ (reference sequence). This CDR3 comprises 12 residues. The CDR3 region has the DNA TGTTCCAGCCCAGGTTTGGCCACTGAAGCTTTCTTT. It is translated as CSSPGLATEAFF.

The rearrangement links TRBV6-6 to TRBJ1-2, with 8 bases identical to TRBD1. The trim removed 6 bases at V and 4 bases at J, leaving 7 bases unmatched. This CDR3 region has 14 residues. Germline CDR1 is MNHNY and CDR2 is SVGAGI (reference sequence). The CDR3 bases are TGTGCCAGCAGACACGACAGGGGCGCCTATGGCTACACCTTC. It translates to CASRHDRGAYGYTF.

The chain is built from TRBV6-6 and TRBJ1-4; no clear D gene. The CDR3 runs to 14 residues. Germline V gene data show CDR1 as MNHNY and CDR2 as SVGAGI (reference sequence). Trimming shortened V by 2 bases and J by 11 bases, and 15 bases separated the two germline ends. CDR3: CASSYDGRGPKLFF. The CDR3 DNA reads as TGTGCCAGCAGTTACGATGGTCGAGGTCCCAAACTGTTTTTT.

The genes are TRBV6-4 and TRBJ2-1, with TRBD1 identical over 7 bases. There are 15 residues in the CDR3. The germline gives CDR1 MRHNA, CDR2 SNTAGT. Germline trimming cut 5 bases from V and 6 bases from J; bases unmatched to any gene: 10. CDR3 sequence: CASSKGAPPGNEQFF. In DNA form, the CDR3 reads TGTGCCAGCAGTAAGGGGGCCCCCCCTGGCAATGAGCAGTTCTTC.

V and J are TRBV10-3 and TRBJ1-1; D possibly corresponds to TRBD1 (6 bases). Germline CDR1 and CDR2: ENHRY and SYGVKD. The CDR3 covers 13 residues. Trimming took 10 bases from V and 1 from J, leaving 13 bases between them. As DNA, the CDR3 is TGTGCCACGGGAGGGGGATCGAACACTGAAGCTTTCTTT. Its translation: CATGGGSNTEAFF.

The chain uses TRBV6-5 and TRBJ2-7, with 13 bases that match TRBD2. The V gene's germline CDR1 is MNHEY and CDR2 SVGAGI. The V segment lost 6 bases and the J segment 4 bases; nucleotides outside the gene matches: 6. This CDR3 has 15 amino acids. CDR3 nucleotides: TGTGCCAGCAGCGAACTAGCGGGGGGGGCGTACGAGCAGTACTTC. This translates into CASSELAGGAYEQYF.

The count of this clone is one. CDR3 region: CASSQDPTGPMNTEAFF. The DNA of the CDR3 is TGCGCCAGCAGCCAAGACCCGACAGGGCCGATGAACACTGAAGCTTTCTTT. The chain recombines TRBV4-1 with TRBJ1-1, with TRBD1 identical over 7 bases. Germline assignment: CDR1 MGHRA and CDR2 YSYEKL. The CDR3 is made up of 17 amino acids. V lost 0 bases to trimming and J lost 0 bases; unmatched junction nucleotides: 7.

This clone was found a few times. The V and J genes are TRBV28 and TRBJ2-5; TRBD1 matches at 9 bases. Germline CDR1 MDHEN, CDR2 SYDVKM. The CDR3 consists of 12 residues. Unmatched junction bases numbered 2, after V lost 7 bases and J lost 5 bases. The CDR3: CASNRGLETQYF. DNA of the CDR3: TGTGCCAGCAACAGGGGGCTGGAGACCCAGTACTTC.

The rearrangement links TRBV9 to TRBJ2-1, with 8 bases that match TRBD2. V was clipped by 1 base and J by 6 bases; unmatched bases: 6. Germline V CDR1 and CDR2: SGDLS, YYNGEE. The CDR3 has 15 residues. CDR3: CASSVNRGRCNEQFF. The CDR3 DNA sequence: TGTGCCAGCAGCGTAAATCGCGGGAGGTGCAATGAGCAGTTCTTC.

This clone came up a few times. The chain is built from TRBV2 and TRBJ2-2; 8 bases align to TRBD1. Per germline, CDR1 SNHLY and CDR2 FYNNEI. V was clipped by 3 bases and J by 5 bases; unmatched bases: 5. This CDR3 has 15 residues. Here the CDR3 DNA reads TGTGCCAGCAGTGAGGGGACAGGAGCTACCGGGGAGCTGTTTTTT. The encoded protein is CASSEGTGATGELFF. The variable domain in full, completed from reference TRBV2 and TRBJ2-2, reads EPEVTQTPSHQVTQMGQEVILRCVPISNHLYFYWYRQILGQKVEFLVSFYNNEISEKSEIFDDQFSVERPDGSNFTLKIRSTKLEDSAMYFCASSEGTGATGELFFGEGSRLTVL.

CDR3 coding DNA: TGTGCCAGCAGCGTTGCGGGGGGCAGGGGGACCCAGTACTTC. This translates into CASSVAGGRGTQYF. This chain connects TRBV5-6 to TRBJ2-5, with TRBD2 matching over 8 bases. Germline V gene data show CDR1 as SGHDT and CDR2 as YYEEEE. With 4 bases clipped from V and 7 bases from J, the junction kept 9 bases outside the gene matches. The length of the CDR3 is 14 residues. Full variable domain (outside the CDR3, taken from reference TRBV5-6 and TRBJ2-5): DAGVTQSPTHLIKTRGQQVTLRCSPKSGHDTVSWYQQALGQGPQFIFQYYEEEERQRGNFPDRFSGHQFPNYSSELNVNALLLGDSALYLCASSVAGGRGTQYFGPGTRLLVL.

The chain joins TRBV2 to TRBJ2-5, with 11 positions matching TRBD2. Gene TRBJ2-7 matches the end of the DNA better, so the J call may be wrong. This CDR3 region has 13 residues. Germline CDR1 and CDR2: SNHLY and FYNNEI. The CDR3 DNA reads as TGTGCCAGGGGACTAGCGGTCCCCTACGAGCAGTACTTC. This gives the protein CARGLAVPYEQYF.

The chain is built from TRBV28 and TRBJ1-4, with D perhaps TRBD1 (5 bases). The CDR3 is made up of 21 amino acids. The V end was cut by 3 bases, the J end by 0 bases, with 26 bases between. CDR1 and CDR2 (germline): MDHEN, SYDVKM. CDR3 DNA sequence: TGTGCCAGCAGTTTGATTTTGGCGGGACGAACCCACGACCCAACTAATGAAAAACTGTTTTTT. Protein: CASSLILAGRTHDPTNEKLFF.

A few counts support this clone. The CDR3 sequence is CASSQDLGQGWNNSPLHF. CDR3 DNA: TGTGCCAGCAGCCAAGATTTGGGACAGGGATGGAACAATTCACCCCTCCACTTT. The genes are TRBV4-2 and TRBJ1-6; 9 nucleotides align to TRBD1. Germline trimming cut 0 bases from V and 7 bases from J; bases unmatched to any gene: 10. The length of the CDR3 is 18 residues. Per the germline V gene, CDR1 is LGHNA and CDR2 is YNFKEQ.

This chain connects TRBV15 to TRBJ1-5; TRBD1 might be the D (6 bases). CDR3 length: 15 amino acids. V shed 1 base and J shed 4 bases, with 11 bases lying between them. Germline assignment: CDR1 LNHNV and CDR2 YYDKDF (reference sequence). This CDR3 reads CATSRVGGGNQPQHF. The CDR3 DNA follows: TGTGCCACCAGCAGAGTGGGAGGGGGAAATCAGCCCCAGCATTTT. Full variable domain (remainder filled in from reference TRBV15 and TRBJ1-5): DAMVIQNPRYQVTQFGKPVTLSCSQTLNHNVMYWYQQKSSQAPKLLFHYYDKDFNNEADTPDNFQSRRPNTSFCFLDIRSPGLGDTAMYLCATSRVGGGNQPQHFGDGTRLSIL.

The chain carries TRBV19 and TRBJ2-1; 7 bases align to TRBD1. The junction had 6 bases not matched to a gene; V was cut back by 4 bases and J by 6 bases. CDR1 is LNHDA, CDR2 SQIVND, per germline (reference sequence). The CDR3 runs to 14 residues. CDR3 DNA: TGTGCCAGTAGTAGGACAGGAGGTCTCAATGAGCAGTTCTTC. Amino acids: CASSRTGGLNEQFF. The full variable domain, with the rest looked up from reference TRBV19 and TRBJ2-1, is DGGITQSPKYLFRKEGQNVTLSCEQNLNHDAMYWYRQDPGQGLRLIYYSQIVNDFQKGDIAEGYSVSREKKESFPLTVTSAQKNPTAFYLCASSRTGGLNEQFFGPGTRLTVL.

Only one count was recorded for this clone. CDR3 residues: CASSSSGGITDTQYF. DNA of the CDR3: TGTGCCAGCAGTTCGAGCGGGGGAATCACAGATACGCAGTATTTT. The genes are TRBV28 and TRBJ2-3; 8 positions match TRBD2. V lost 4 bases to trimming and J lost 2 bases; unmatched junction nucleotides: 5. The CDR3 covers 15 residues. Germline V gene data show CDR1 as MDHEN and CDR2 as SYDVKM.